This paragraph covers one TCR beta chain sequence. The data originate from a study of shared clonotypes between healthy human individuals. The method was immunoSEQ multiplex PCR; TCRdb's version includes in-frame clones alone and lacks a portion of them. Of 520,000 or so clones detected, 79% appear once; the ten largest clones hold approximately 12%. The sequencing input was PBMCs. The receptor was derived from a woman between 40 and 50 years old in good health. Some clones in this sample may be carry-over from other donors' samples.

As DNA, the CDR3 is TGCGCCAGCAGCATACAGAGTGGCTCTCTCGAGCAGTACTTC. It codes for CASSIQSGSLEQYF. This chain uses TRBV5-1 with TRBJ2-7; D unclear. The CDR3 has 14 residues. Germline CDR1 and CDR2: SGHRS and YFSETQ. V lost 4 bases, J lost 6 bases, and 17 bases lay in between.